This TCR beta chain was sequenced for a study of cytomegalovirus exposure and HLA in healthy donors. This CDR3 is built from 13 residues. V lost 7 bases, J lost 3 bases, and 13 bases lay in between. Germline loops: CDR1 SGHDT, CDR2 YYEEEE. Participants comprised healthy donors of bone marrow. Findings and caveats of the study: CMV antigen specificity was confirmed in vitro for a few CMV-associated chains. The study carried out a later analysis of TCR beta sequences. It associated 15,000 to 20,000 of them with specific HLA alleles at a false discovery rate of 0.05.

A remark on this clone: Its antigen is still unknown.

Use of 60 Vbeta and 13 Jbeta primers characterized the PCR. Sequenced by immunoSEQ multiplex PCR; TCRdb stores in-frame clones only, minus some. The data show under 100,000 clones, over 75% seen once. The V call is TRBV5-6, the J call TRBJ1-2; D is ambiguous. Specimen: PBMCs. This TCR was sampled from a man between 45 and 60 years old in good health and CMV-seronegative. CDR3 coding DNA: TGTGCCAGCTGTACATACGTGGACTATGGCTACACCTTC. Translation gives CASCTYVDYGYTF. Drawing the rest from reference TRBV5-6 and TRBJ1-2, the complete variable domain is DAGVTQSPTHLIKTRGQQVTLRCSPKSGHDTVSWYQQALGQGPQFIFQYYEEEERQRGNFPDRFSGHQFPNYSSELNVNALLLGDSALYLCASCTYVDYGYTFGSGTRLTVV.